This T cell receptor (beta chain) derives from a study of blood T cell repertoires in COVID-19. Study context: The analysed material was cDNA or gDNA that came from T cells, B-cell-depleted T cells, or PBMCs.

Looked up from germline, CDR1 is SNHLY and CDR2 is FYNNEI. The CDR3 totals 14 residues. Trimming pared 5 bases from V and 0 bases from J, leaving 8 bases between. Profiling relied on immunoSEQ multiplex PCR, and the TCRdb table lists in-frame clones only, not all of them. The sample consists of 200,000 to 250,000 clones, around 83% of them appearing once. The V and J genes are TRBV2 and TRBJ2-4; D possibly corresponds to TRBD2 (6 bases). This clonotype was obtained from a woman aged 50 to 60 with acute or convalescent COVID-19. Input material: peripheral blood. CDR3 DNA sequence: TGTGCCAGCAGTCCGGGAGTAGCCAAAAACATTCAGTACTTC. Encoded protein: CASSPGVAKNIQYF.